This TCR beta chain was retrieved from a study of a mutant IDH1 vaccine in newly diagnosed glioma (dated by TCRdb to the early 2020s). Background for the entire study: Eight vaccinations were administered to patients in weeks 1, 3, 5, 7, 11, 15, 19 and 23, corresponding to visits V03 through V10. Peripheral blood samples were drawn at six visits, namely V03 (baseline), V05, V07, V10, V12 and V13. Vaccination began 4-6 weeks after radiotherapy alone, or alongside temozolomide cycles in the chemotherapy-containing groups. Of the approximately 30 treated patients, approximately 60% were male and around 40% were female, and the mean age was 40.4 years. Before enrollment, most patients had been given radiochemotherapy with temozolomide as standard therapy, while the rest had received either radiotherapy alone or temozolomide alone. For exploratory analyses, longitudinal TCRB deep sequencing was carried out in around 24 treated patients wherever samples were available.

From cysteine to phenylalanine, the CDR3 is 15 amino acids long. Only the CDR3 region is kept as DNA, spanning 45 bases read in frame from base 1. The germline V gene supplies CDR1 MNHEY and CDR2 SVGAGI. V is reduced by 2 bases and J by 5 bases, leaving a spacing of 15 bases between them. Broad study findings and their caveats: According to the authors, sample limitations meant that analyses of patient blood samples could not be reproduced. Pseudoprogression appeared unrelated to alterations in the top peripheral T cell clonotypes detected by TCRB sequencing. Selection of PBMC samples for TCRB deep sequencing was based on availability. Immune responses induced by the vaccine were seen in around 93% of patients across multiple MHC alleles.

With respect to this clone: What antigen it recognizes has not been identified. The record has no base qualities; no much larger clone is one base away.

Libraries were made using the immunoSEQ multiplex PCR assay. Rearranged TCR beta chain sequences were amplified using the hsTCRB Kit according to the manufacturer's protocol. Sequencing of TCRB libraries was carried out on an Illumina MiSeq. As for the original processing: The kit vendor's proprietary platform handled demultiplexing, trimming and gene mapping. TCRdb took over this immuneACCESS table, retaining in-frame rearrangements with V and J assigned. Such tables are incomplete; in checked studies, under half of the missing clones stem from an unresolved V gene, and the remainder is unexplained. The D gene and trimming were derived from the DNA, and the V and J assignments and clone size from that table. Within this sample are approximately 64,000 clones, with approximately 84% of them counted one time only. About 9.4% of the sample is taken by the ten largest. The sample's time point, from its label and the paper: week 11, during vaccination. A 20-mer mutant IDH1 peptide at 300 micrograms in Montanide made up each vaccine dose, which was injected subcutaneously together with topical imiquimod. The donors had newly diagnosed IDH1-mutant astrocytomas of WHO grade 3 or 4 that showed loss of nuclear ATRX. The samples were drawn from NOA16, a multicentre, single-arm, open-label phase I trial in Germany that tested a mutant IDH1 peptide vaccine in humans for the first time. Genomic DNA for TCRB sequencing was extracted from EDTA blood using the DNeasy Blood and Tissue Kit.

This receptor was obtained from a woman aged 50 to 65 with glioma. The input for sequencing was PBMCs, taken from a glioma patient whose treatment included an IDH1 peptide vaccine. The sequence is built from TRBV6-5 and TRBJ1-2; the D gene identity is not certain. The CDR3 amino acid sequence is: CASSYDSTYSYGYTF. The DNA reads as follows: TGTGCCAGCAGTTACGATTCGACTTACTCTTATGGCTACACCTTC.